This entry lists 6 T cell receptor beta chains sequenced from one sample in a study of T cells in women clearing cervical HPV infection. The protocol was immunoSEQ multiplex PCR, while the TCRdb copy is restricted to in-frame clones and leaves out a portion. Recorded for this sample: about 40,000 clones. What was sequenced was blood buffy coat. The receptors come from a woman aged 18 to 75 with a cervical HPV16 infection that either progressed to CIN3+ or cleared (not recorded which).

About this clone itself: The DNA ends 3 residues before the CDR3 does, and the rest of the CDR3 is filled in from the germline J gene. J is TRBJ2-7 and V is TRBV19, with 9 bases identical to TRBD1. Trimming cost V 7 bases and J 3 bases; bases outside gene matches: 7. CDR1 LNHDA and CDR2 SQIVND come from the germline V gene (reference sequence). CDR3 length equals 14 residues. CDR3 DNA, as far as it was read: TGTGCCAGTACCCCCGGGACAGGGAACTACGAG. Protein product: CASTPGTGNYE. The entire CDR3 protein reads CASTPGTGNYEQYF.

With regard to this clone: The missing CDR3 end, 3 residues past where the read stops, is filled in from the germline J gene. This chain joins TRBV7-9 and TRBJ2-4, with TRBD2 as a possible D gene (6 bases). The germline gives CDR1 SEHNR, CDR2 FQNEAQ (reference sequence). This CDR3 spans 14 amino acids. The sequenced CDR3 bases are TGTGCCAGCAGCTCACCGGGACTGAGCTATGGT. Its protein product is CASSSPGLSYG. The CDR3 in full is CASSSPGLSYGQYF.

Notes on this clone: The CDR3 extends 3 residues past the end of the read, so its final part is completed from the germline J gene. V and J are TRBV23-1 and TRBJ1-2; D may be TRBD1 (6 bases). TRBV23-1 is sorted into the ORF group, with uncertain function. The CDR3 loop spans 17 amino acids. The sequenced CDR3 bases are TGCGCCAGCAGTCAACCCCGAGGGGGAGCGGCGAGAGAGACC. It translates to CASSQPRGGAARET. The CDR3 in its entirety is CASSQPRGGAARETYTF.

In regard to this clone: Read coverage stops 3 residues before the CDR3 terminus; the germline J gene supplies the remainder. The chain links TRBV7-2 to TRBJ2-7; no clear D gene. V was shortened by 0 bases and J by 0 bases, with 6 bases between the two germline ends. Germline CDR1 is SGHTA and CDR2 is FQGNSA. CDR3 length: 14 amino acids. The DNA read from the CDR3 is TGTGCCAGCAGCTTAGCCAGGTCCTCCTACGAG. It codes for CASSLARSSYE. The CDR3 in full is CASSLARSSYEQYF.

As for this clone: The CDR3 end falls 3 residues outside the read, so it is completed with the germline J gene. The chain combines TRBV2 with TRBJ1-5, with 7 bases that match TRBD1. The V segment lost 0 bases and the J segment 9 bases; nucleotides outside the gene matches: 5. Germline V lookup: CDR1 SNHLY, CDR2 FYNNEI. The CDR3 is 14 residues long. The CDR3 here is CASSEATGSGPQHF. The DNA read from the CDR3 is TGTGCCAGCAGTGAAGCGACAGGGTCGGGGCCC.

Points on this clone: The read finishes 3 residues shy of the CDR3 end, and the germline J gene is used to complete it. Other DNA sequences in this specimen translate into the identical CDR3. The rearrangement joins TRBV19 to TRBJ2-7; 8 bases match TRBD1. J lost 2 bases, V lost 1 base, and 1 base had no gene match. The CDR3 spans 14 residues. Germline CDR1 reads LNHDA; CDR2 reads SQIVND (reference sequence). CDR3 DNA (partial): TGTGCCAGTAGTATAGGGACAGGGACCTACGAG. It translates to CASSIGTGTYE. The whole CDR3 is CASSIGTGTYEQYF. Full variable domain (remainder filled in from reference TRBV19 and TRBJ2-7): DGGITQSPKYLFRKEGQNVTLSCEQNLNHDAMYWYRQDPGQGLRLIYYSQIVNDFQKGDIAEGYSVSREKKESFPLTVTSAQKNPTAFYLCASSIGTGTYEQYFGPGTRLTVT.